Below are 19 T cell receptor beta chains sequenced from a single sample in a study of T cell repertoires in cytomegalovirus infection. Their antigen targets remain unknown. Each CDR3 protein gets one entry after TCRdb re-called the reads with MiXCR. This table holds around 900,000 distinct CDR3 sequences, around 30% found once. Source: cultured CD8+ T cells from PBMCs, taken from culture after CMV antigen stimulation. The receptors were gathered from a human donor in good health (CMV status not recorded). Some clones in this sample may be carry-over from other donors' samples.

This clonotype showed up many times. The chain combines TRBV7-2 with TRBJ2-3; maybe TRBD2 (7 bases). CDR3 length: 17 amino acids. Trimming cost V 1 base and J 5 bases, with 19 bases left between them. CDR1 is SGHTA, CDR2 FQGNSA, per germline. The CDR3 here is CASSLVRGAALQDTQYF. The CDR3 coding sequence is TGTGCCAGCAGCTTAGTACGGGGGGCAGCTTTGCAAGATACGCAGTATTTT.

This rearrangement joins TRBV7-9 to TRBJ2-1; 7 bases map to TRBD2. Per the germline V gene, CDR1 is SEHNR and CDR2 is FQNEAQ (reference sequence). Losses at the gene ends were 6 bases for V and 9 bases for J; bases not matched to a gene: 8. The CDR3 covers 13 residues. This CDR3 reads CASRAREGSEQFF. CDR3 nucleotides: TGTGCCAGCAGAGCAAGGGAGGGATCTGAGCAGTTCTTC.

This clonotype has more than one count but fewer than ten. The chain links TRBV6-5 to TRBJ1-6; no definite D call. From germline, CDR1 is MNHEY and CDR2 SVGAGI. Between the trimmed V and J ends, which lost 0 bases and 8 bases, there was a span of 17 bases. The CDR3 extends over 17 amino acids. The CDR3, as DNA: TGTGCCAGCAGTTACTCGATACTGGGTATGATGGATTCACCCCTCCACTTT. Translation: CASSYSILGMMDSPLHF.

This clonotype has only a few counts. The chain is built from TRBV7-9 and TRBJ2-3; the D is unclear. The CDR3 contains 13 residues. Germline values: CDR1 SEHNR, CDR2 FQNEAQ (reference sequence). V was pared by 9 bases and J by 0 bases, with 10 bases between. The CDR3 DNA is TGTGCCAGGGGAACAGTCAGCACAGATACGCAGTATTTT. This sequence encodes CARGTVSTDTQYF.

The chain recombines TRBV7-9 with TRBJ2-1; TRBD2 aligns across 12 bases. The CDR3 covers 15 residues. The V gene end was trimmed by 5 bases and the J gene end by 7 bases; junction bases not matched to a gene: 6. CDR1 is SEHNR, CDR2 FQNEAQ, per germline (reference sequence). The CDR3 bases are TGTGCCAGCAGCCTAAGACTAGCGGGGGTGAATGAGCAGTTCTTC. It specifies CASSLRLAGVNEQFF.

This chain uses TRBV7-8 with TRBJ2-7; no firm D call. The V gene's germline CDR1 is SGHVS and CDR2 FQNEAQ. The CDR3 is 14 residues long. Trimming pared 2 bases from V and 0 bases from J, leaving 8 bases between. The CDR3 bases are TGTGCCAGCAGCTTAAAAGTGAGCTCCTACGAGCAGTACGTC. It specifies CASSLKVSSYEQYV.

Here the CDR3 reads CASSEEGGGAYEQFF. The CDR3 coding sequence is TGTGCCAGCAGTGAAGAAGGCGGGGGGGCCTATGAGCAGTTCTTC. The V gene is TRBV6-1, the J gene TRBJ2-1, with 9 bases aligning to TRBD2. Unmatched junction bases numbered 6, after V lost 1 base and J lost 8 bases. CDR3 length: 15 amino acids. The V gene's germline CDR1 is MNHNS and CDR2 SASEGT.

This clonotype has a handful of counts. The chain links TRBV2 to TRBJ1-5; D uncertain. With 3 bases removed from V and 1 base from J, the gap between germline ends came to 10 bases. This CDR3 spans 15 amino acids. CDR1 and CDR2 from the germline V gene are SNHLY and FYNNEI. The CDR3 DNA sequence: TGTGCCAGCAGTGACGTCGGAGGGAGCAATCAGCCCCAGCATTTT. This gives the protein CASSDVGGSNQPQHF. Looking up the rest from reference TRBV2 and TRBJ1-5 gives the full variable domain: EPEVTQTPSHQVTQMGQEVILRCVPISNHLYFYWYRQILGQKVEFLVSFYNNEISEKSEIFDDQFSVERPDGSNFTLKIRSTKLEDSAMYFCASSDVGGSNQPQHFGDGTRLSIL.

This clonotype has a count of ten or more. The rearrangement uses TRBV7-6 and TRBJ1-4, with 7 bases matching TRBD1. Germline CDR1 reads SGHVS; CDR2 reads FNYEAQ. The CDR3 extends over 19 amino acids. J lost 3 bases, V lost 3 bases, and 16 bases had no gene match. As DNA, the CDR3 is TGTGCCAGCAGCTTTGTCCCAAACGACAGGGAAATACCTAATGAAAAACTGTTTTTT. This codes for CASSFVPNDREIPNEKLFF.

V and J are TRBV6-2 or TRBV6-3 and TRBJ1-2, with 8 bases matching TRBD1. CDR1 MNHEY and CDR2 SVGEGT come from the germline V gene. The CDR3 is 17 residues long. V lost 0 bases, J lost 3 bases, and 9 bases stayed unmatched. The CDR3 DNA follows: TGTGCCAGCAGTTACTCCCCTTCGGACAGGGTTTACTATGGCTACACCTTC. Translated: CASSYSPSDRVYYGYTF.

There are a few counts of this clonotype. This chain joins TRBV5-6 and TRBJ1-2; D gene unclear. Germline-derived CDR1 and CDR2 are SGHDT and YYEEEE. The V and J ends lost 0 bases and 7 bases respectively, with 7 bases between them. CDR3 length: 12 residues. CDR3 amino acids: CASSLGWGGYTF. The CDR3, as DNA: TGTGCCAGCAGCTTGGGCTGGGGTGGCTACACCTTC.

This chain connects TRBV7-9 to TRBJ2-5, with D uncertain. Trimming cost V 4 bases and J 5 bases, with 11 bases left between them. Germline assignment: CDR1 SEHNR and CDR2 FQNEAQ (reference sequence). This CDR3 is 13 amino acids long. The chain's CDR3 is CASSSASRETQYF. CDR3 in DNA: TGTGCCAGCAGCTCGGCTTCGCGGGAGACCCAGTACTTC.

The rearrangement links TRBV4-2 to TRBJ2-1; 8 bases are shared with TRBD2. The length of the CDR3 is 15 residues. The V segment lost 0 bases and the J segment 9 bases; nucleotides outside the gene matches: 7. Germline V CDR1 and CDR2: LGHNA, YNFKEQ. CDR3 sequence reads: CASSQDTGGASEQFF. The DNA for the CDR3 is TGTGCCAGCAGCCAAGATACGGGGGGGGCGAGTGAGCAGTTCTTC.

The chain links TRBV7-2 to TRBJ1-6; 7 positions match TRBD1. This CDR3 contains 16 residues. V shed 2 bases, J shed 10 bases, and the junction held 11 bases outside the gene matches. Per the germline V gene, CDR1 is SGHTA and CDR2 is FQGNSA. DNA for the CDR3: TGTGCCAGCAGCTTATATTGGCAGGGGGGAGAATCACCCCTCCACTTT. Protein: CASSLYWQGGESPLHF.

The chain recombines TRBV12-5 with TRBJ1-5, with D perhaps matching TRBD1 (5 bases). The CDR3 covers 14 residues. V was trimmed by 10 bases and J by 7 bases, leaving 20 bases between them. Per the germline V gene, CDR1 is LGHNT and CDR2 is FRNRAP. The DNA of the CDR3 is TGTGCTAATGCCCCTGGGGGTTTAGTCCAGCCCCAGCATTTT. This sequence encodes CANAPGGLVQPQHF.

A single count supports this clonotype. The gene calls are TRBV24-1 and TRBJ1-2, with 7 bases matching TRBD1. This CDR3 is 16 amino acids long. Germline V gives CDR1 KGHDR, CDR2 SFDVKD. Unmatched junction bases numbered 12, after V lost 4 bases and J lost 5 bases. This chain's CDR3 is CATSDPIYRDRYGYTF. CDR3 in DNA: TGTGCCACCAGTGACCCCATTTACCGGGACAGATATGGCTACACCTTC.

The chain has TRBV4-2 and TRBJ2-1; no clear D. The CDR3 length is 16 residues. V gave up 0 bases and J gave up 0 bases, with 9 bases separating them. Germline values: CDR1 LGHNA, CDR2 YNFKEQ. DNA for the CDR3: TGTGCCAGCAGCCAAGAAGAACAAACCTCCTACAATGAGCAGTTCTTC. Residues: CASSQEEQTSYNEQFF.

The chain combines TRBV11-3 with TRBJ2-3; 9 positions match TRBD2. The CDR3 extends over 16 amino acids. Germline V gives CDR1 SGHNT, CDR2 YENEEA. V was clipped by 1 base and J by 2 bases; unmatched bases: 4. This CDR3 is CASSLGASGVTDTQYF. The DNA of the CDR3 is TGTGCCAGCAGCTTAGGCGCTAGCGGGGTCACAGATACGCAGTATTTT.

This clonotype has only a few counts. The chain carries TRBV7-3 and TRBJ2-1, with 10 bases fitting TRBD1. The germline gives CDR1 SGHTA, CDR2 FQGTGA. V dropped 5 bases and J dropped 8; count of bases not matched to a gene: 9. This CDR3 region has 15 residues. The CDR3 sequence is CASSIGTGDFDEQFF. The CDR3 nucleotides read TGTGCCAGCAGCATCGGGACAGGGGATTTCGATGAGCAGTTCTTC. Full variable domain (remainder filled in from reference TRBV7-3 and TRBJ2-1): GAGVSQTPSNKVTEKGKYVELRCDPISGHTALYWYRQSLGQGPEFLIYFQGTGAADDSGLPNDRFFAVRPEGSVSTLKIQRTERGDSAVYLCASSIGTGDFDEQFFGPGTRLTVL.